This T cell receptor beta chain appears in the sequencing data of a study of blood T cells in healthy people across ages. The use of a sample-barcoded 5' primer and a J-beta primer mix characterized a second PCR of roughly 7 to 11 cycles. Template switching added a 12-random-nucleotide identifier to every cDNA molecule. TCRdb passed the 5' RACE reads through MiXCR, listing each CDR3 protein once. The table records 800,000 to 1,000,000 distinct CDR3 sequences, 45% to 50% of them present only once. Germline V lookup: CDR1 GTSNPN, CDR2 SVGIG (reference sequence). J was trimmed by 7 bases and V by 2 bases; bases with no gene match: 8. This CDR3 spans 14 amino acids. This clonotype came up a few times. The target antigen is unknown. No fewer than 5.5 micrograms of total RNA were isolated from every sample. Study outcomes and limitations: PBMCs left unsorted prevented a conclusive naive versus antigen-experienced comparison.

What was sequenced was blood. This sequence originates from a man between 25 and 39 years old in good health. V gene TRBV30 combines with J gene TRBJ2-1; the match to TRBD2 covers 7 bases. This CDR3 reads CAWSPGGGTNEQFF. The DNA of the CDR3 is TGTGCCTGGAGTCCGGGCGGGGGTACGAATGAGCAGTTCTTC. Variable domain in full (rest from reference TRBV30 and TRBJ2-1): SQTIHQWPATLVQPVGSPLSLECTVEGTSNPNLYWYRQAAGRGLQLLFYSVGIGQISSEVPQNLSASRPQDRQFILSSKKLLLSDSGFYLCAWSPGGGTNEQFFGPGTRLTVL.